A selection of T cell receptor beta chains follows, all from one sample in a study of human T cells and chemical hapten exposure. TCRdb reprocessed the 5' RACE reads with MiXCR, giving one entry per CDR3 protein. The table lists about 120,000 distinct CDR3 sequences, approximately 20% of them singletons. Receptors originate from a human donor in good health. Each CDR3 is given with its conserved first and last residue. Each record gives: D gene, clone size, V gene, J gene, CDR3 DNA, CDR3 protein. The D gene is left open where the match is weak. Rows give clone size only sometimes, using once, few, many, or a class for an expanded clone.

TRBD1,few,TRBV6-1,TRBJ1-1,TGTGCCAGCAGGGACAGGGGGCGGTACACTGAAGCTTTCTTT,CASRDRGRYTEAFF
-,-,TRBV7-8,TRBJ2-3,TGTGCCAGCAGCTTAGGGGCTAGCACAGATACGCAGTATTTT,CASSLGASTDTQYF
-,few,TRBV7-8,TRBJ2-7,TGTGCCAGCAGCGGACTGGGGGTTGCCGGCTACGAGCAGTACTTC,CASSGLGVAGYEQYF
-,few,TRBV5-4,TRBJ1-1,TGTGCCAGCAGCTTGGGAGGTAGCAGGCTAACTGAAGCTTTCTTT,CASSLGGSRLTEAFF
TRBD1,-,TRBV6-2/TRBV6-3,TRBJ2-6,TGTGCCAGCAGTTACTCTCAACGACAGGGCCCGTCTGGGGCCAACGTCCTGACTTTC,CASSYSQRQGPSGANVLTF
-,-,TRBV10-2,TRBJ1-2,TGCGCCAGCAGTGAACGGACCCTCTATGGCTACACCTTC,CASSERTLYGYTF
TRBD1,-,TRBV28,TRBJ2-1,TGTGCCAGCAGTTTATTTACAGGGACAGGCGGCGGGAATGAGCAGTTCTTC,CASSLFTGTGGGNEQFF
TRBD1,-,TRBV10-3,TRBJ1-1,TGTGCCATCAGCGGACAGGGAACTGAAGCTTTCTTT,CAISGQGTEAFF
-,-,TRBV29-1,TRBJ2-7,TGCAGCGCCGGGACCATTAGTAACGAGCAGTACTTC,CSAGTISNEQYF
-,few,TRBV29-1,TRBJ2-1,TGCAGCGTTGATGAGGGGACTGTGGATGAGCAGTTCTTC,CSVDEGTVDEQFF